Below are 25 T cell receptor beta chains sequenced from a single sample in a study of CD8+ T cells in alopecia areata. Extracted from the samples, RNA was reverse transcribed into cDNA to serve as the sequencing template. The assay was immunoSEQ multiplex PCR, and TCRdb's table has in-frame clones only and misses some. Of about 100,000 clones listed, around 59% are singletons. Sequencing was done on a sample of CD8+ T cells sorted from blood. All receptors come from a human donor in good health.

The CDR3 loop is CASSQGGGWFYGYTF. For the CDR3, the DNA is TGCGCCAGCAGCCAAGGAGGGGGTTGGTTCTATGGCTACACCTTC. The rearrangement links TRBV4-3 to TRBJ1-2, with D tentatively TRBD1 (6 bases). CDR1 is LGHNA and CDR2 is YSLEER in the germline V gene. This CDR3 spans 15 amino acids. Deletions cut 1 base from V and 4 bases from J, with 13 bases between.

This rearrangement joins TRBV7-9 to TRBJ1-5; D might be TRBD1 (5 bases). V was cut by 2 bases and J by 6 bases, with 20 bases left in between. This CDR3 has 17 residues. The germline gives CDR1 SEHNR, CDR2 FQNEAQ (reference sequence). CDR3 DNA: TGTGCCAGCAGCTTATCCCCCAATACAGGACCCGGTCAGCCCCAGCATTTT. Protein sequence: CASSLSPNTGPGQPQHF.

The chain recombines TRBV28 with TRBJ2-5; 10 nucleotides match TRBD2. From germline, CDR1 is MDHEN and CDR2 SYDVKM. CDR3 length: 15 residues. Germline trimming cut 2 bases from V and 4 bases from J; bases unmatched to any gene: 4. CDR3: CASSLSGGAGETQYF. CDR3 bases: TGTGCCAGCAGTTTAAGCGGGGGGGCGGGAGAGACCCAGTACTTC.

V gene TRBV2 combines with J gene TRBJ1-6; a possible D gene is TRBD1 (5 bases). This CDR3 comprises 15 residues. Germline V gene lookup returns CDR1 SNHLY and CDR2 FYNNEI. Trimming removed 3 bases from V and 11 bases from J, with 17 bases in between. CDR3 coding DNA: TGTGCCAGCAGTGAGGGCGGCAGGGTTGATCCACCCCTCCACTTT. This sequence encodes CASSEGGRVDPPLHF.

CDR3: CASDREDYGYTF. CDR3 in DNA: TGTGCCAGCGACAGGGAAGACTATGGCTACACCTTC. This chain links TRBV28 with TRBJ1-2; TRBD1 aligns across 7 bases. The CDR3 runs 12 residues. V gave up 8 bases and J gave up 3 bases; unmatched junction bases: 3. Per germline, CDR1 MDHEN and CDR2 SYDVKM.

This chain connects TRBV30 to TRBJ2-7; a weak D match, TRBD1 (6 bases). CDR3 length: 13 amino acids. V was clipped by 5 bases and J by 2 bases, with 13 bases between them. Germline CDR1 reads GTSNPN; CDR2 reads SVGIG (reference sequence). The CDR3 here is CAWSWGRTYEQYF. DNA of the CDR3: TGTGCCTGGTCGTGGGGGCGCACCTACGAGCAGTACTTC.

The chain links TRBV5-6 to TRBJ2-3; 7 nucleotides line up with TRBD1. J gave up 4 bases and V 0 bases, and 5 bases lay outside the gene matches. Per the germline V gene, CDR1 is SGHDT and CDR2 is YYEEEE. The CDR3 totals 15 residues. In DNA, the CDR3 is TGTGCCAGCAGCTTGGGATGGGACAGATCAGATACGCAGTATTTT. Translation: CASSLGWDRSDTQYF.

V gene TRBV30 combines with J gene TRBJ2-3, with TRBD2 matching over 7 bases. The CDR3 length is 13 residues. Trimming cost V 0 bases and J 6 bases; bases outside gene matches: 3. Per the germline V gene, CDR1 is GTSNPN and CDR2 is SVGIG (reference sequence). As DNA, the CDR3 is TGTGCCTGGAGTGTGGGAGGGCGGGATACGCAGTATTTT. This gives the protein CAWSVGGRDTQYF.

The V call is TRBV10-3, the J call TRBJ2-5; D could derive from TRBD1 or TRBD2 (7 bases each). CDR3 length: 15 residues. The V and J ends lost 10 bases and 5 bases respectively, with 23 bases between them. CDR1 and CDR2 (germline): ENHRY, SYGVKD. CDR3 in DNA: TGTGCCACCAGACAGGGAGGGTTGAATGAGGAGACCCAGTACTTC. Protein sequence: CATRQGGLNEETQYF.

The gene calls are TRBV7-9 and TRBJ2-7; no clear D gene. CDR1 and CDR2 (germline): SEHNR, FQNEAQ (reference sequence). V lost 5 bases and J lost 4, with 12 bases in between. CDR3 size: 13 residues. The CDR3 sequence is CASSPGLGYEQYF. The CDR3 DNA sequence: TGTGCCAGCAGCCCCGGTCTGGGGTACGAGCAGTACTTC.

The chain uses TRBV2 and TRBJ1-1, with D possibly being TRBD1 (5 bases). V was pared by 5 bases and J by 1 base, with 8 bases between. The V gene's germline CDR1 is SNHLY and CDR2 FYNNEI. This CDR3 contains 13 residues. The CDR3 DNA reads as TGTGCCAGCAGTCACACAGGGAACACTGAAGCTTTCTTT. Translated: CASSHTGNTEAFF.

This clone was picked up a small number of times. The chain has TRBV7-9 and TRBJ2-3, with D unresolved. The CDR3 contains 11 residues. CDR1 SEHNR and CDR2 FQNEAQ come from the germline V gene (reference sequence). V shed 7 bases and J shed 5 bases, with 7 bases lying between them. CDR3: CASNVLDTQYF. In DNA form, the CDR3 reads TGTGCCAGCAACGTTCTAGATACGCAGTATTTT.

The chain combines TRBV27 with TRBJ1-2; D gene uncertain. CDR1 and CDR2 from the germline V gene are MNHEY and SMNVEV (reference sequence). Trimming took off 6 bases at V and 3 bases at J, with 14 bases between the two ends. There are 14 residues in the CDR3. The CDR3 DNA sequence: TGTGCCAGCAGCCCAGTGACATTCGACTATGGCTACACCTTC. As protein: CASSPVTFDYGYTF.

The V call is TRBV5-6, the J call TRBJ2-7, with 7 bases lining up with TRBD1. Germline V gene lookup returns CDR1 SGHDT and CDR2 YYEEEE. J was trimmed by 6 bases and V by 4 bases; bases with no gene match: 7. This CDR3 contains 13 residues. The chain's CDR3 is CASSLGQPSEQYF. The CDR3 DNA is TGTGCCAGCAGCCTGGGACAGCCCTCCGAGCAGTACTTC. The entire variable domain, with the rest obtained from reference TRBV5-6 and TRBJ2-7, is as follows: DAGVTQSPTHLIKTRGQQVTLRCSPKSGHDTVSWYQQALGQGPQFIFQYYEEEERQRGNFPDRFSGHQFPNYSSELNVNALLLGDSALYLCASSLGQPSEQYFGPGTRLTVT.

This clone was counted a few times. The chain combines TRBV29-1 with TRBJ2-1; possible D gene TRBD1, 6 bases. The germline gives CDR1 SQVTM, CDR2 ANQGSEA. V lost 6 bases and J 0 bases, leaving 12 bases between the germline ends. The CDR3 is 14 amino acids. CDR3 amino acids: CSVPTGSSYNEQFF. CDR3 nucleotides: TGCAGCGTCCCAACAGGGAGCTCCTACAATGAGCAGTTCTTC.

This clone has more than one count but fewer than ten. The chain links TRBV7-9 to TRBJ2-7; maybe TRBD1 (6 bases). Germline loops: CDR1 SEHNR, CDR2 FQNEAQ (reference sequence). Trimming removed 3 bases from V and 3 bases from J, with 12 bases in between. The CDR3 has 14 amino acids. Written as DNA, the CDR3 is TGTGCCAGCAGCTTCTCAGGACAGAACTACGAGCAGTACTTC. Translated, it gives CASSFSGQNYEQYF.

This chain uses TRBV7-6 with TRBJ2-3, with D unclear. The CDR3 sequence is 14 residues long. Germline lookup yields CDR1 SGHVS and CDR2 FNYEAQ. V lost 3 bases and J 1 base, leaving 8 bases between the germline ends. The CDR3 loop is CASSFTIRTDTQYF. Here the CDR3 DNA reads TGTGCCAGCAGCTTCACTATCCGCACAGATACGCAGTATTTT.

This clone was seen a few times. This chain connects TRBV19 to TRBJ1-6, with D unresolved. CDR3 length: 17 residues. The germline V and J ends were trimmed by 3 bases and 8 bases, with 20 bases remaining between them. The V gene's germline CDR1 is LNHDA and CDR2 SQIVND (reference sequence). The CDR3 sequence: CASSILGSLASYSPLHF. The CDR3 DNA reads TGTGCCAGTAGTATCTTGGGCAGCTTGGCGTCGTATTCACCCCTCCACTTT.

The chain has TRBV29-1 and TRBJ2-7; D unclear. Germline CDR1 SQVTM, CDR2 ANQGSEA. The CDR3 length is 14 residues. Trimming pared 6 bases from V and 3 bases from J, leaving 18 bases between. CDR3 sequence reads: CSVTSGGSHYEQYF. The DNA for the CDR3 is TGCAGCGTGACTTCGGGTGGTTCTCACTACGAGCAGTACTTC.

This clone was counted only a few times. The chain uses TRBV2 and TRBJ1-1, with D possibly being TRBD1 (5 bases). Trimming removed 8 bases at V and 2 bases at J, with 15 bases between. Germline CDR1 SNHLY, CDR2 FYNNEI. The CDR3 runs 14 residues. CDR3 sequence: CASCAGAANTEAFF. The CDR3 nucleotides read TGTGCCAGCTGTGCTGGGGCGGCAAACACTGAAGCTTTCTTT. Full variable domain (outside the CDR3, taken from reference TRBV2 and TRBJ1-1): EPEVTQTPSHQVTQMGQEVILRCVPISNHLYFYWYRQILGQKVEFLVSFYNNEISEKSEIFDDQFSVERPDGSNFTLKIRSTKLEDSAMYFCASCAGAANTEAFFGQGTRLTVV.

The CDR3 DNA is TGTGCCAGCAGCTGGGAGGTGAACACTGAAGCTTTCTTT. The encoded protein is CASSWEVNTEAFF. V gene TRBV27 combines with J gene TRBJ1-1; unclear D gene. Trimming took off 6 bases at V and 0 bases at J, with 8 bases between the two ends. Per the germline V gene, CDR1 is MNHEY and CDR2 is SMNVEV (reference sequence). The CDR3 has 13 amino acids.

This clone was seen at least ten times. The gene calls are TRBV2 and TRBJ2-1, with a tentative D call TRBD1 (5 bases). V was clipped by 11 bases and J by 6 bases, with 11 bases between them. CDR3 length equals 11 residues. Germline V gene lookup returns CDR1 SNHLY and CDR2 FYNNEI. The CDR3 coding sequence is TGTGCCGGCCAGGGTTTCAATGAGCAGTTCTTC. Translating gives CAGQGFNEQFF.

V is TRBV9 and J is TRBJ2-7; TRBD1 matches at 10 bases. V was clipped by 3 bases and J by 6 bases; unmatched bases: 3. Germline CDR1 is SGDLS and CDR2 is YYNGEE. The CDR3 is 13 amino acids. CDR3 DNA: TGTGCCAGCAGCGCCCGGACAGGGGGCGAGCAGTACTTC. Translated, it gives CASSARTGGEQYF.

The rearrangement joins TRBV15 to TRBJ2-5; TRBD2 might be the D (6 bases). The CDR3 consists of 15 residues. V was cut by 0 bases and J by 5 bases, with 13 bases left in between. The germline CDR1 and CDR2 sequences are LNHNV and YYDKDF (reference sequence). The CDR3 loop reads CATSRDGGGSETQYF. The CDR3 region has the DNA TGTGCCACCAGCAGAGATGGGGGAGGATCGGAGACCCAGTACTTC.

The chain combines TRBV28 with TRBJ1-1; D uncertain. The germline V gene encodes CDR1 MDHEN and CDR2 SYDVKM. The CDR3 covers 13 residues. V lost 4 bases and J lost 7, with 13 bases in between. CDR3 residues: CASSSRRYDEAFF. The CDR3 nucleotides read TGTGCCAGCAGTTCCCGCCGGTATGATGAAGCTTTCTTT.